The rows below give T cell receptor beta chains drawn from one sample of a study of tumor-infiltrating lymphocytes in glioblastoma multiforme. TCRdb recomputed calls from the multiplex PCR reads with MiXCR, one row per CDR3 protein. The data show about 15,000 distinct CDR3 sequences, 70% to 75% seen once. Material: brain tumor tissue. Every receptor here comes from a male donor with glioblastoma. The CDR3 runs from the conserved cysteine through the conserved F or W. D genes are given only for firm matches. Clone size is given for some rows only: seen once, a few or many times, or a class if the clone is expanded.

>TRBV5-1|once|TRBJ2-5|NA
TGCGCCAGCAGCTTGGTTCCGGGTCAGCAAGAGACCCAGTACTTC
CASSLVPGQQETQYF
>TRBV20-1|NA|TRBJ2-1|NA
TGCAGTGCTAGTGGCCACAATGAGCAGTTCTTC
CSASGHNEQFF
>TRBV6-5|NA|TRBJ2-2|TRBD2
TGTGCCAGCAGAGGAACTAGCGGGAGGGCCGGGGAGCTGTTTTTT
CASRGTSGRAGELFF
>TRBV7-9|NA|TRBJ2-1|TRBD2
TGTGCCAGCGGGCAAACTAGCGGGAGGAATATTAGCTCTTACAATGAGCAGTTCTTC
CASGQTSGRNISSYNEQFF
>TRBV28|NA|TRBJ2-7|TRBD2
TGTGCCAACACGGCGGGAGGGGTCTACGAGCAGTACTTC
CANTAGGVYEQYF
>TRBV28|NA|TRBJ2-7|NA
TGTCCCAGCAGTTACTCGGACTCCTATGAGCAGTACTTC
CPSSYSDSYEQYF
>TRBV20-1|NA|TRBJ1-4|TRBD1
TGCAGTGCTAGTGGGACAGGGGGAGAAAAACTGTTTTTT
CSASGTGGEKLFF
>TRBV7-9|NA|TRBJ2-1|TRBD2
TGTGCCAGCAGTAAGACTAGCGGGGCCCGCAATGAGCGGTTCTTC
CASSKTSGARNERFF
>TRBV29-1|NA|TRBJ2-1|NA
TGCAGCGGGAATTGGGGGGGCTCCTACAATGAGCAATTCTTC
CSGNWGGSYNEQFF
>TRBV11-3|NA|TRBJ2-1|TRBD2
TGTGCCATCAGCTTAGGGGCTGGGGGACTAGCGGGAGAGGAGTCCTACAATGCGCAATTCTTC
CAISLGAGGLAGEESYNAQFF
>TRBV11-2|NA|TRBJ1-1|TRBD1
TGTGCCAGCAGCTCAGAGGGACAGGGGGGCACTGGAGTTTTCTTT
CASSSEGQGGTGVFF
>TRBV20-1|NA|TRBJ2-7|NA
TGCAGTGCTGGGGGAGCTAGCGTGAGGGACTACGAGCAGTACTTC
CSAGGASVRDYEQYF
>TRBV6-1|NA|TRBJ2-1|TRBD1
TGTGCCAGCAGTGAAGCCGCTGGGACAGCTACTGAGCAGTTCTTC
CASSEAAGTATEQFF
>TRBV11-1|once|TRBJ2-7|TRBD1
TGTATCAGCAGCGGACAGGGGCGCGTGCAGTACTTC
CISSGQGRVQYF